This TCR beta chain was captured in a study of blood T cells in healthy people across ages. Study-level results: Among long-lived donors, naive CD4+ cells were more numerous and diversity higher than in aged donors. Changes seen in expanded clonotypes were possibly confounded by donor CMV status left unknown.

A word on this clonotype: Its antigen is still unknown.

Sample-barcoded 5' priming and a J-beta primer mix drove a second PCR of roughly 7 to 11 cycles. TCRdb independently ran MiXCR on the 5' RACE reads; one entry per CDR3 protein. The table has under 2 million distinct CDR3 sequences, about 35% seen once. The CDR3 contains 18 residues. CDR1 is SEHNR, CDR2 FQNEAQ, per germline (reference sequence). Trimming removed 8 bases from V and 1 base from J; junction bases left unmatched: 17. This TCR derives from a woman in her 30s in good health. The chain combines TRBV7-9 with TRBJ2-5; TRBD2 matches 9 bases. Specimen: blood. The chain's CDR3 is CASRKTARAGGFQETQYF. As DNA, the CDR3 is TGTGCCAGCCGAAAAACGGCCCGAGCGGGGGGATTCCAAGAGACCCAGTACTTC.